Listed below are T cell receptor beta chains from one sample, sequenced in a study of blood T cell repertoires in COVID-19. The protocol was immunoSEQ multiplex PCR, while the TCRdb copy is restricted to in-frame clones and leaves out a portion. The table records 90,000 to 120,000 clones, approximately 88% of them present only once. Sequencing was performed on peripheral blood. All receptors come from a man aged 50-60 years with active or convalescent COVID-19. The CDR3 runs from the conserved cysteine through the conserved F or W. A D gene is named only where the DNA matches it firmly. Clone size is given for some rows only: seen once, a few or many times, or a class if the clone is expanded.

TRBV28	TRBJ1-1	-	-	CASSPSRGGTEAFF	TGTGCCAGCAGTCCCTCTAGGGGTGGCACTGAAGCTTTCTTT
TRBV5-1	TRBJ2-1	-	TRBD2	CASSLVGTSDYNEQFF	TGCGCCAGCAGCTTGGTGGGGACTAGCGACTACAATGAGCAGTTCTTC
TRBV7-8	TRBJ2-1	-	TRBD2	CASSLGGRSYNEQFF	TGTGCCAGCAGCTTAGGCGGGAGGTCCTACAATGAGCAGTTCTTC
TRBV6-5	TRBJ1-1	once	TRBD1	CASSSAWAQGTAFF	TGTGCCAGCAGTTCCGCTTGGGCACAGGGGACAGCTTTCTTT
TRBV7-9	TRBJ2-3	-	TRBD1	CACHPGTGVVTDTQYF	TGTGCCTGCCATCCCGGGACAGGGGTCGTCACAGATACGCAGTATTTT
TRBV30	TRBJ2-1	-	TRBD2	CAWSRREFYNEQFF	TGTGCCTGGAGTCGGCGGGAGTTTTACAATGAGCAGTTCTTC
TRBV6-5	TRBJ1-1	-	-	CASTPAPHGTEAFF	TGTGCCAGCACCCCCGCCCCCCACGGGACTGAAGCTTTCTTT
TRBV19	TRBJ1-4	-	-	CASANSGFNEKLFF	TGTGCCAGTGCAAATTCGGGTTTTAATGAAAAACTGTTTTTT
TRBV12-3/TRBV12-4	TRBJ2-7	-	-	CASSTGTYEQYF	TGTGCCAGCAGTACAGGGACCTACGAGCAGTACTTC
TRBV29-1	TRBJ1-1	-	-	CSVVGVTTNTEAFF	TGCAGCGTTGTAGGGGTAACTACGAACACTGAAGCTTTCTTT
TRBV27	TRBJ2-1	-	-	CASSPHQGRPLRSYNEQFF	TGTGCCAGCAGTCCTCATCAGGGCCGTCCACTACGCTCCTACAATGAGCAGTTCTTC
TRBV15	TRBJ1-5	-	TRBD1	CATSRDRGTGALSNQPQHF	TGTGCCACCAGCAGAGATCGTGGGACAGGGGCCCTTAGCAATCAGCCCCAGCATTTT
TRBV7-8	TRBJ2-1	-	TRBD2	CASSPGTSGRHEQFF	TGTGCCAGCAGCCCTGGGACTAGCGGGAGGCATGAGCAGTTCTTC
TRBV21-1	TRBJ1-4	-	-	CASTARDSPEKLFF	TGTGCCAGCACTGCCCGTGACTCACCAGAGAAACTGTTTTTT
TRBV6-1	TRBJ2-7	-	TRBD2	CASSEAASGSYEQYF	TGTGCCAGCAGTGAAGCTGCTAGCGGGAGCTACGAGCAGTACTTC
TRBV9	TRBJ2-2	-	-	CASSVTTGELFF	TGTGCCAGCAGCGTAACAACCGGGGAGCTGTTTTTT
TRBV14	TRBJ2-1	-	-	CASSQVPGGPFTSSYNEQFF	TGTGCCAGCAGCCAAGTTCCGGGGGGCCCCTTCACTAGCTCCTACAATGAGCAGTTCTTC
TRBV18	TRBJ1-3	-	-	CASSPEGAAGNTIYF	TGTGCCAGCTCACCAGAAGGGGCGGCTGGAAACACCATATATTTT
TRBV6-1	TRBJ1-1	-	-	CASSDTMNTEAFF	TGTGCCAGCAGTGACACTATGAACACTGAAGCTTTCTTT
TRBV10-3	TRBJ2-5	-	-	CATRGREGLPQKETQYF	TGTGCCACCAGGGGGCGGGAGGGCCTTCCACAAAAAGAGACCCAGTACTTC
TRBV5-1	TRBJ1-5	-	-	CASSTDSSNQPQHF	TGCGCCAGCAGCACCGACAGTAGCAATCAGCCCCAGCATTTT
TRBV5-4	TRBJ2-5	-	-	CASSFLGSETQYF	TGTGCCAGCAGCTTCCTAGGATCGGAGACCCAGTACTTC
TRBV28	TRBJ1-5	-	-	CASSASGNVGYQPQHF	TGTGCCAGCAGCGCGTCAGGGAATGTGGGATATCAGCCCCAGCATTTT
TRBV30	TRBJ1-1	-	-	CASGTLSYTEAFF	TGTGCCAGCGGGACGCTAAGTTACACTGAAGCTTTCTTT
TRBV28	TRBJ1-3	-	-	CASSLARSYSGNTIYF	TGTGCCAGCAGTTTGGCCAGGTCCTACTCTGGAAACACCATATATTTT
TRBV30	TRBJ2-7	-	-	CAWAKGDSSYEQYF	TGTGCCTGGGCAAAGGGGGATAGCTCCTACGAGCAGTACTTC
TRBV7-6	TRBJ2-3	-	-	CASSSSSGADTQYF	TGTGCCAGCAGCTCGTCTAGTGGCGCAGATACGCAGTATTTT
TRBV6-5	TRBJ1-3	-	TRBD1	CASSQRGQYRNTIYF	TGTGCCAGCAGTCAAAGGGGACAGTATAGAAACACCATATATTTT